The 10 T cell receptor beta chains below were found in one sample sequenced in a study of cytomegalovirus exposure and HLA in healthy donors. Researchers ran the PCR with 60 Vbeta and 13 Jbeta primers. Using immunoSEQ multiplex PCR, the repertoire was profiled, and TCRdb retains in-frame clones only, with some absent. The sample lists about 150,000 clones; almost 80% were seen once. Sequencing input: PBMCs. These receptors were taken from a male donor in good health and CMV-seronegative.

The chain uses TRBV9 and TRBJ2-5; the match to TRBD2 covers 13 bases. Germline loops: CDR1 SGDLS, CDR2 YYNGEE. The CDR3 is 15 amino acids. V dropped 4 bases and J dropped 5; count of bases not matched to a gene: 5. The CDR3, as DNA: TGTGCCAGCAGCCTAACTAGCGGGAGGGGGGAGACCCAGTACTTC. Its protein product is CASSLTSGRGETQYF.

The rearrangement joins TRBV19 to TRBJ2-3; TRBD2 matches 9 bases. CDR3 length equals 15 residues. CDR1 is LNHDA, CDR2 SQIVND, per germline (reference sequence). V shed 5 bases, J shed 0 bases, and the junction held 3 bases outside the gene matches. CDR3 residues: CASSHSGGSTDTQYF. The CDR3 DNA reads TGTGCCAGTAGTCATAGCGGGGGAAGCACAGATACGCAGTATTTT.

The CDR3, as DNA: TGTGCCAGCAGCTTATTTTCTGGAGGCAATCAGCCCCAGCATTTT. Translated, it gives CASSLFSGGNQPQHF. This chain joins TRBV7-2 and TRBJ1-5; D unclear. This CDR3 is built from 15 residues. Germline CDR1 is SGHTA and CDR2 is FQGNSA. V was shortened by 2 bases and J by 2 bases, with 10 bases between the two germline ends.

V is TRBV27 and J is TRBJ2-1; 10 bases align to TRBD2. Losses at the gene ends were 5 bases for V and 3 bases for J; bases not matched to a gene: 1. Germline V gives CDR1 MNHEY, CDR2 SMNVEV (reference sequence). The CDR3 loop spans 14 amino acids. In nucleotides, the CDR3 is TGTGCCAGCAGTAGGACTAGCGGCTACAATGAGCAGTTCTTC. This codes for CASSRTSGYNEQFF.

This clone was counted a few times. V gene TRBV2 combines with J gene TRBJ2-6; TRBD1 matches at 7 bases. CDR1 is SNHLY and CDR2 is FYNNEI in the germline V gene. The CDR3 covers 15 residues. V shed 4 bases, J shed 4 bases, and the junction held 4 bases outside the gene matches. CDR3 loop: CASSGQGSGANVLTF. For the CDR3, the DNA is TGTGCCAGCAGTGGACAGGGATCGGGGGCCAACGTCCTGACTTTC.

In its sample, this clone was seen once. This chain uses TRBV2 with TRBJ1-1; no definite D call. V was clipped by 2 bases and J by 0 bases, with 16 bases between them. Germline V lookup: CDR1 SNHLY, CDR2 FYNNEI. CDR3 length: 17 amino acids. The CDR3 bases are TGTGCCAGCAGTGAAAACGGAGTACTGGCGTTGAACACTGAAGCTTTCTTT. It yields the protein CASSENGVLALNTEAFF.

The chain links TRBV2 to TRBJ1-4, with D perhaps matching TRBD1 (6 bases). The CDR3 consists of 13 residues. V was trimmed by 7 bases and J by 5 bases, leaving 11 bases between them. CDR1 and CDR2 from the germline V gene are SNHLY and FYNNEI. This CDR3 reads CASIQGFNEKLFF. CDR3 sequence (DNA): TGTGCCAGCATACAGGGCTTCAATGAAAAACTGTTTTTT.

This clone is a singleton in its sample. The rearrangement uses TRBV4-1 and TRBJ1-4, with a possible D match to TRBD1 (6 bases). The V end lost 1 base, the J end lost 3 bases, and 18 bases lay between the germline ends. The CDR3 totals 18 residues. Germline loops: CDR1 MGHRA, CDR2 YSYEKL. As DNA, the CDR3 is TGCGCCAGCAGCCAAGGGGACACCCCCGCGGGTGCTAATGAAAAACTGTTTTTT. This translates into CASSQGDTPAGANEKLFF.

This clone was seen a single time. The rearrangement uses TRBV4-1 and TRBJ2-1, with D perhaps TRBD1 (5 bases). V shed 4 bases and J shed 3 bases, with 13 bases lying between them. There are 15 residues in the CDR3. Germline lookup yields CDR1 MGHRA and CDR2 YSYEKL. CDR3 protein: CASSPGSRVYNEQFF. CDR3 nucleotide sequence: TGCGCCAGCAGCCCGGGCTCCAGGGTCTACAATGAGCAGTTCTTC.

The rearrangement joins TRBV5-4 to TRBJ2-6; no firm D call. V dropped 5 bases and J dropped 0 bases, with 15 bases sitting between them. CDR3 length equals 17 residues. CDR1 is SGHNT, CDR2 YYREEE, per germline (reference sequence). The CDR3 protein is CASSRSRLDSGANVLTF. The CDR3, as DNA: TGTGCCAGCAGTCGTTCCCGACTGGACTCTGGGGCCAACGTCCTGACTTTC.